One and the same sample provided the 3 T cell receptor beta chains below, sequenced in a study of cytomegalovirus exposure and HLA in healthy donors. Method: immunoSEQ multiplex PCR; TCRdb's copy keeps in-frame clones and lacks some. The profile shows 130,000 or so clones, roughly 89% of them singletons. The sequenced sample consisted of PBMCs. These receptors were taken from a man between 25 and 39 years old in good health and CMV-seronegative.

CDR3 residues: CASSPRQGRVGDIQYF. CDR3 bases: TGTGCCAGCAGCCCCCGACAGGGAAGGGTCGGAGACATTCAGTACTTC. This sequence joins TRBV7-6 and TRBJ2-4, with 7 nucleotides matching TRBD1. CDR3 length equals 16 residues. J gave up 8 bases and V 5 bases, and 15 bases lay outside the gene matches. CDR1 is SGHVS, CDR2 FNYEAQ, per germline.

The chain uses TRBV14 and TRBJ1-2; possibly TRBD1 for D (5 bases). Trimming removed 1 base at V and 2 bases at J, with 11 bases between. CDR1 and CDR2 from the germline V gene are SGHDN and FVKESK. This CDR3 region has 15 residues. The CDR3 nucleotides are TGTGCCAGCAGCCAAGCCCCAGGGCGAAACTATGGCTACACCTTC. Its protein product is CASSQAPGRNYGYTF.

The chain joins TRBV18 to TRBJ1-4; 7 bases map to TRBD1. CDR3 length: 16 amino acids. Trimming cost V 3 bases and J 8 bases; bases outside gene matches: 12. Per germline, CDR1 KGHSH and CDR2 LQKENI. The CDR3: CASSPPTGVVGEKLFF. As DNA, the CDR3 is TGTGCCAGCTCACCTCCCACAGGGGTGGTTGGCGAAAAACTGTTTTTT.